This T cell receptor beta chain comes out of a study of cytomegalovirus exposure and HLA in healthy donors. Whole-study results and caveats: Further analysis was carried out later, and it showed several of the most significant clusters appearing linked to common viral pathogens. Cytomegalovirus-associated status was assigned to around 160 TCR beta chains. Through in vitro validation, a few CMV-associated chains were shown to be specific for CMV antigens.

Vbeta (60) and Jbeta (13) primers were used in the PCR. The assay was immunoSEQ multiplex PCR, and TCRdb's table has in-frame clones only and misses some. Here the sample spans about 180,000 clones, over 60% being singletons. Regarding this clone: Its cognate antigen is unknown.

The V and J ends lost 4 bases and 4 bases, in that order; junction bases with no gene match: 5. CDR1 is SGHNT and CDR2 is YYREEE in the germline V gene (reference sequence). The CDR3 has 15 residues. The sequenced sample consisted of PBMCs. The J gene is TRBJ2-7, the V gene TRBV5-4, with TRBD2 identical over 13 bases. The origin of this receptor is a man between 40 and 49 years old in good health and CMV-seronegative. Written as DNA, the CDR3 is TGTGCCAGCAGCGATCGGACTAGCGGGAGTTACGAGCAGTACTTC. This sequence encodes CASSDRTSGSYEQYF.